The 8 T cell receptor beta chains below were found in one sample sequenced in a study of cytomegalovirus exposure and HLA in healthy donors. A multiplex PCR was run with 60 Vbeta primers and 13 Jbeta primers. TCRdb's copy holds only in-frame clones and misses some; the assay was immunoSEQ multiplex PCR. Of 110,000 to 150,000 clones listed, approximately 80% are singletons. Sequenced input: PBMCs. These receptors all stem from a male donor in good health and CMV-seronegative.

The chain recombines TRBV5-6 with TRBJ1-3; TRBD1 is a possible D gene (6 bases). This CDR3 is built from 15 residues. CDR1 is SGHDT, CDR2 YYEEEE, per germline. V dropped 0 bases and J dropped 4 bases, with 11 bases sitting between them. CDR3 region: CASSLARGGGNTIYF. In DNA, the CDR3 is TGTGCCAGCAGCTTGGCCAGGGGTGGGGGAAACACCATATATTTT.

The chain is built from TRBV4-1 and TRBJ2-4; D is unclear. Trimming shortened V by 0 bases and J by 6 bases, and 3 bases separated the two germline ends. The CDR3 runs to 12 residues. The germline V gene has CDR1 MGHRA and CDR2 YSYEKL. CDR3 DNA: TGCGCCAGCAGCCAAGATAGAAACATTCAGTACTTC. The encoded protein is CASSQDRNIQYF.

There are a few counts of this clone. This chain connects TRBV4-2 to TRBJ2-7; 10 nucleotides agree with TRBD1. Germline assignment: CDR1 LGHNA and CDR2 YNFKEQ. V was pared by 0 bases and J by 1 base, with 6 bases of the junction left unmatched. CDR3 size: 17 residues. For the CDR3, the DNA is TGTGCCAGCAGCCAAGATTGGACAGGGGGACTTTCCTACGAGCAGTACTTC. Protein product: CASSQDWTGGLSYEQYF.

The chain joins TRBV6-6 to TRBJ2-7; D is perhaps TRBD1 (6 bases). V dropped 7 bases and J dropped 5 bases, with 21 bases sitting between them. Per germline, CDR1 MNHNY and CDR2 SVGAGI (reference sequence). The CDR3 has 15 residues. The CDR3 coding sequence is TGTGCCAGCACGGAAACAGGGTTAACATTTGACGAGCAGTACTTC. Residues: CASTETGLTFDEQYF.

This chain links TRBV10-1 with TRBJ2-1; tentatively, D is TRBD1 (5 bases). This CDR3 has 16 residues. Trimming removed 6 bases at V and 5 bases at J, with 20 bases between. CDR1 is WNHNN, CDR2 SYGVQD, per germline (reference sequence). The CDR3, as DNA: TGCGCCAGCAGGCCGAAAAGCCGCGGACAAGACAATGAGCAGTTCTTC. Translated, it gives CASRPKSRGQDNEQFF.

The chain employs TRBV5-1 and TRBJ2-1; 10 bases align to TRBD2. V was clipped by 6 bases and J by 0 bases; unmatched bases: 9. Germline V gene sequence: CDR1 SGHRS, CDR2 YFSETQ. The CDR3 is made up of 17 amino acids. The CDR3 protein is CASTVVAGGFSYNEQFF. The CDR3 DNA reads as TGCGCCAGCACAGTCGTAGCGGGAGGTTTCTCCTACAATGAGCAGTTCTTC.

CDR3 amino acids: CASSLTSDTDTQYF. DNA of the CDR3: TGTGCCAGCAGCCTGACTAGCGACACAGATACGCAGTATTTT. The V gene is TRBV5-4, the J gene TRBJ2-3, with 8 bases fitting TRBD2. The CDR3 has 14 amino acids. The V segment lost 4 bases and the J segment 2 bases; nucleotides outside the gene matches: 3. Germline V gene lookup returns CDR1 SGHNT and CDR2 YYREEE (reference sequence).

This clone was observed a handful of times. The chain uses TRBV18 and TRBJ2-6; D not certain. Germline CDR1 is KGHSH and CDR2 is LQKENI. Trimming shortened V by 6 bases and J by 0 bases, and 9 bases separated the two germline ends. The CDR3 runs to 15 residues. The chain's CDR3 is CASSSRDSGANVLTF. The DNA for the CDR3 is TGTGCCAGCTCGTCGAGAGACTCTGGGGCCAACGTCCTGACTTTC.